These 17 T cell receptor beta chains share one sample of origin, sequenced in a study of vaccination effects on CD4 cells after COVID-19. Before sequencing took place, the ViraFEST assay used viral peptide pools to expand antigen-specific CD4+ T cells. Following culture for roughly 10 days, CD4+ T cells were isolated. Some clones are missing from TCRdb's copy, which holds only in-frame ones; the method was immunoSEQ multiplex PCR. This repertoire shows around 79,000 clones, 70% to 75% found once; its top ten account for approximately 1.5%. Which antigens these TCRs recognize remains unknown. Sequencing was performed on CD4+ T cells from PBMCs cultured with HCoV-229E spike peptides, taken before COVID-19 vaccination. The receptors stem from a human donor who received a COVID-19 vaccine.

The chain links TRBV25-1 to TRBJ2-1; TRBD1 agrees at 9 bases. This CDR3 comprises 14 residues. Trimming at V came to 6 bases and at J to 4 bases, leaving 4 bases not matched to a gene. Germline V gene lookup returns CDR1 MGHDK and CDR2 SYGVNS. The CDR3 DNA follows: TGTGCCAGCAGCCGGGACAGGGTTTACAATGAGCAGTTCTTC. The encoded protein is CASSRDRVYNEQFF.

This clone has only one observation. V is TRBV18 and J is TRBJ2-7; TRBD1 agrees at 9 bases. The CDR3 totals 14 residues. With 3 bases clipped from V and 6 bases from J, the junction kept 6 bases outside the gene matches. The V gene's germline CDR1 is KGHSH and CDR2 LQKENI. This chain's CDR3 is CASSPTGGSFEQYV. CDR3 bases: TGTGCCAGCTCACCGACAGGGGGATCTTTCGAGCAGTACGTC.

In its sample, this clone was seen a few times. The chain combines TRBV7-9 with TRBJ1-1; D not certain. This CDR3 has 16 residues. The V end lost 4 bases, the J end lost 1 base, and 16 bases lay between the germline ends. Germline V gene sequence: CDR1 SEHNR, CDR2 FQNEAQ (reference sequence). The CDR3 spells CASSWIRTVTNTEAFF. DNA for the CDR3: TGTGCCAGCAGCTGGATTCGGACGGTGACGAACACTGAAGCTTTCTTT.

J is TRBJ2-3 and V is TRBV7-2, with D uncertain. CDR1 SGHTA and CDR2 FQGNSA come from the germline V gene. Between the trimmed V and J ends, which lost 5 bases and 6 bases, there was a span of 12 bases. The CDR3 consists of 13 residues. CDR3 sequence reads: CASSPRSWDTQYF. The CDR3 coding sequence is TGTGCCAGCAGCCCCCGCTCGTGGGATACGCAGTATTTT. Full variable domain (remainder filled in from reference TRBV7-2 and TRBJ2-3): GAGVSQSPSNKVTEKGKDVELRCDPISGHTALYWYRQSLGQGLEFLIYFQGNSAPDKSGLPSDRFSAERTGGSVSTLTIQRTQQEDSAVYLCASSPRSWDTQYFGPGTRLTVL.

The gene calls are TRBV28 and TRBJ2-1, with D possibly matching TRBD1 (7 bases). The V end lost 10 bases, the J end lost 14 bases, and 15 bases lay between the germline ends. The CDR3 is 10 amino acids. The germline gives CDR1 MDHEN, CDR2 SYDVKM. The CDR3 DNA reads TGTGCCACCGGAGGGACAGTGAAGTTCTTC. Protein product: CATGGTVKFF.

This clone was observed once. This rearrangement joins TRBV28 to TRBJ1-5, with 7 bases matching TRBD1. Losses at the gene ends were 8 bases for V and 7 bases for J; bases not matched to a gene: 14. This CDR3 contains 15 residues. Germline V gene sequence: CDR1 MDHEN, CDR2 SYDVKM. The CDR3: CASGRRDRDGQPQHF. In DNA form, the CDR3 reads TGTGCCAGCGGTCGTCGAGACAGGGATGGGCAGCCCCAGCATTTT.

This clone occurred a few times. This sequence joins TRBV5-1 and TRBJ1-3, with 7 bases fitting TRBD1. The CDR3 covers 16 residues. The germline gives CDR1 SGHRS, CDR2 YFSETQ. V dropped 2 bases and J dropped 1; count of bases not matched to a gene: 6. CDR3 protein: CASSFDRAGSGNTIYF. DNA of the CDR3: TGCGCCAGCAGCTTCGACAGGGCCGGTTCTGGAAACACCATATATTTT.

The chain joins TRBV9 to TRBJ2-6; D is unresolved. This CDR3 spans 15 amino acids. The V end was cut by 6 bases, the J end by 0 bases, with 10 bases between. Germline V gene data show CDR1 as SGDLS and CDR2 as YYNGEE. Here the CDR3 DNA reads TGTGCCAGCAAAGTTGACGGCTCTGGGGCCAACGTCCTGACTTTC. It encodes CASKVDGSGANVLTF.

The rearrangement joins TRBV5-1 to TRBJ2-2; 9 nucleotides line up with TRBD1. J lost 5 bases, V lost 3 bases, and 5 bases had no gene match. In germline, CDR1 is SGHRS, CDR2 YFSETQ. The CDR3 is 15 residues long. CDR3 protein: CASSWGQGGTGELFF. CDR3 coding DNA: TGCGCCAGCAGCTGGGGACAGGGCGGGACCGGGGAGCTGTTTTTT.

There are a few counts of this clone. This sequence joins TRBV7-6 and TRBJ2-2, with a weak D call TRBD2 (6 bases). V shed 3 bases and J shed 1 base, with 12 bases lying between them. Germline V gene lookup returns CDR1 SGHVS and CDR2 FNYEAQ. The CDR3 has 16 amino acids. The DNA of the CDR3 is TGTGCCAGCAGCTTTCCCGGGACTCAGAACACCGGGGAGCTGTTTTTT. Its protein is CASSFPGTQNTGELFF.

This sequence joins TRBV5-4 and TRBJ2-1; the match to TRBD2 covers 14 bases. V shed 4 bases and J 7 bases; nucleotides not matched to a gene: 13. The CDR3 spans 18 residues. From germline, CDR1 is SGHNT and CDR2 YYREEE (reference sequence). The CDR3 sequence is CASSRMRLAGGPMNEQFF. The CDR3 DNA follows: TGTGCCAGCAGCCGCATGCGACTAGCGGGGGGGCCTATGAATGAGCAGTTCTTC.

This clone was counted between two and nine times. The chain is built from TRBV19 and TRBJ1-3, with 7 bases matching TRBD1. Trimming removed 6 bases from V and 4 bases from J; junction bases left unmatched: 3. The CDR3 contains 13 residues. Germline CDR1 reads LNHDA; CDR2 reads SQIVND (reference sequence). CDR3 in amino acids: CASSRGQGNTIYF. The CDR3 coding sequence is TGTGCCAGTAGCCGGGGACAGGGAAACACCATATATTTT.

The sample holds one count of this clone. The rearrangement links TRBV18 to TRBJ2-2; the match to TRBD2 covers 12 bases. This CDR3 region has 18 residues. Per germline, CDR1 KGHSH and CDR2 LQKENI. V dropped 3 bases and J dropped 1; count of bases not matched to a gene: 6. CDR3 protein: CASSPRRLAGENTGELFF. DNA of the CDR3: TGTGCCAGCTCACCTCGCCGACTAGCGGGGGAGAACACCGGGGAGCTGTTTTTT.

The gene calls are TRBV19 and TRBJ2-1; 7 bases agree with TRBD1. Losses at the gene ends were 3 bases for V and 2 bases for J; bases not matched to a gene: 10. The germline CDR1 and CDR2 sequences are LNHDA and SQIVND (reference sequence). CDR3 length: 17 amino acids. CDR3 DNA sequence: TGTGCCAGTAGTATTTGGGTCGGGACAGACACCTACAATGAGCAGTTCTTC. It translates to CASSIWVGTDTYNEQFF.

This chain links TRBV28 with TRBJ1-5, with TRBD1 matching over 7 bases. Germline V gene lookup returns CDR1 MDHEN and CDR2 SYDVKM. The CDR3 loop spans 16 amino acids. V shed 5 bases, J shed 5 bases, and the junction held 12 bases outside the gene matches. As DNA, the CDR3 is TGTGCCAGCAGTCCCCGACAGGGCGGTTGGGATCAGCCCCAGCATTTT. It encodes CASSPRQGGWDQPQHF.

CDR3 region: CASSLFGTGEETQYF. The CDR3 DNA reads as TGCGCCAGCAGCTTGTTTGGGACAGGGGAAGAGACCCAGTACTTC. This rearrangement joins TRBV5-1 to TRBJ2-5; the match to TRBD1 covers 10 bases. The J segment lost 3 bases and the V segment lost 1 base, leaving 3 bases of the junction unmatched. The CDR3 covers 15 residues. Germline V gene data show CDR1 as SGHRS and CDR2 as YFSETQ.

CDR3 sequence: CASRTTGLSSPLHF. As DNA, the CDR3 is TGTGCCAGCAGAACAACAGGATTGAGTTCACCCCTCCACTTT. This sequence joins TRBV6-5 and TRBJ1-6; TRBD1 might be the D (5 bases). The V end lost 6 bases, the J end lost 9 bases, and 15 bases lay between the germline ends. Germline CDR1 reads MNHEY; CDR2 reads SVGAGI. This CDR3 is built from 14 residues.